A selection of T cell receptor beta chains follows, all from one sample in a study of cytomegalovirus exposure and HLA in healthy donors. Here immunoSEQ multiplex PCR was the method, and the copy in TCRdb shows in-frame clones only, minus some. The sample has 100,000 to 150,000 clones; 65% to 85% are singletons. The sequenced sample was PBMCs. The receptors stem from a woman aged 40 to 55 in good health and CMV-seropositive. Both conserved end residues are part of each CDR3. Each record gives: V gene, clone size, J gene, D gene, CDR3 protein, CDR3 DNA. A D gene is named only where the DNA matches it firmly. Clone size, where shown, is once, few, many, or a class for clones that have expanded.

V gene: TRBV12-5; clone size: NA; J gene: TRBJ1-2; D gene: NA; CDR3 protein: CASGFAGALANYGYTF; CDR3 DNA: TGTGCTAGTGGTTTTGCAGGGGCCTTAGCTAACTATGGCTACACCTTC
V gene: TRBV29-1; clone size: NA; J gene: TRBJ2-1; D gene: TRBD2; CDR3 protein: CSVQYSGLAVYNEQFF; CDR3 DNA: TGCAGCGTACAATACTCGGGACTAGCGGTTTACAATGAGCAGTTCTTC
V gene: TRBV27; clone size: NA; J gene: TRBJ2-3; D gene: NA; CDR3 protein: CASWGRPGSTDTQYF; CDR3 DNA: TGTGCCAGCTGGGGGAGGCCCGGGAGCACAGATACGCAGTATTTT
V gene: TRBV19; clone size: NA; J gene: TRBJ1-5; D gene: NA; CDR3 protein: CASSPGRRNQPQHF; CDR3 DNA: TGTGCCAGTAGTCCCGGGAGGCGCAATCAGCCCCAGCATTTT
V gene: TRBV5-1; clone size: NA; J gene: TRBJ2-1; D gene: TRBD1; CDR3 protein: CASSFSGTGISAEQFF; CDR3 DNA: TGCGCCAGCAGCTTCTCCGGGACAGGGATCAGCGCTGAGCAGTTCTTC
V gene: TRBV5-1; clone size: NA; J gene: TRBJ1-4; D gene: NA; CDR3 protein: CASSQSAANEKLFF; CDR3 DNA: TGCGCCAGCAGCCAGAGTGCGGCTAATGAAAAACTGTTTTTT
V gene: TRBV5-1; clone size: NA; J gene: TRBJ2-7; D gene: NA; CDR3 protein: CASSFGGTLSYYEQYF; CDR3 DNA: TGCGCCAGCAGCTTTGGGGGGACCCTAAGTTACTACGAGCAGTACTTC
V gene: TRBV25-1; clone size: NA; J gene: TRBJ2-1; D gene: NA; CDR3 protein: CASRENYNEQFF; CDR3 DNA: TGTGCCAGCAGAGAGAACTACAATGAGCAGTTCTTC
V gene: TRBV29-1; clone size: few; J gene: TRBJ2-3; D gene: NA; CDR3 protein: CSVEGGADTQYF; CDR3 DNA: TGCAGCGTTGAAGGGGGGGCAGATACGCAGTATTTT
V gene: TRBV27; clone size: NA; J gene: TRBJ2-7; D gene: NA; CDR3 protein: CASRGPRHEQYF; CDR3 DNA: TGTGCCAGCCGCGGGCCAAGACACGAGCAGTACTTC
V gene: TRBV7-9; clone size: few; J gene: TRBJ2-3; D gene: TRBD2; CDR3 protein: CASRRTSGRTITDTQYF; CDR3 DNA: TGTGCCAGCCGAAGGACTAGCGGGAGAACGATCACAGATACGCAGTATTTT
V gene: TRBV11-2; clone size: NA; J gene: TRBJ2-3; D gene: TRBD1; CDR3 protein: CASSPGQAGTDTQYF; CDR3 DNA: TGTGCCAGCAGCCCCGGACAGGCTGGCACAGATACGCAGTATTTT
V gene: TRBV6-5; clone size: few; J gene: TRBJ1-2; D gene: NA; CDR3 protein: CASSYGGEGGGYTF; CDR3 DNA: TGTGCCAGCAGTTACGGAGGAGAAGGAGGTGGCTACACCTTC
V gene: TRBV7-9; clone size: few; J gene: TRBJ2-1; D gene: NA; CDR3 protein: CASSLAGGVGEQFF; CDR3 DNA: TGTGCCAGCAGCTTAGCGGGCGGGGTTGGTGAGCAGTTCTTC
V gene: TRBV11-3; clone size: NA; J gene: TRBJ2-7; D gene: TRBD1; CDR3 protein: CASARGQGDEQYF; CDR3 DNA: TGTGCCAGCGCCAGGGGACAGGGTGACGAGCAGTACTTC
V gene: TRBV7-8; clone size: NA; J gene: TRBJ2-7; D gene: TRBD2; CDR3 protein: CASSLGLGGTYEQYF; CDR3 DNA: TGTGCCAGCAGCTTAGGTTTGGGGGGGACCTACGAGCAGTACTTC
V gene: TRBV7-3; clone size: NA; J gene: TRBJ1-3; D gene: NA; CDR3 protein: CASSPWGGAGNTIYF; CDR3 DNA: TGTGCCAGCAGCCCCTGGGGCGGAGCTGGAAACACCATATATTTT
V gene: TRBV6-1; clone size: NA; J gene: TRBJ2-7; D gene: TRBD2; CDR3 protein: CASSPLTSGGYEQYF; CDR3 DNA: TGTGCCAGCAGCCCCCTAACCAGCGGGGGGTACGAGCAGTACTTC
V gene: TRBV4-3; clone size: few; J gene: TRBJ2-1; D gene: TRBD2; CDR3 protein: CASSHYPSGGGGSNEQFF; CDR3 DNA: TGCGCCAGCAGCCATTACCCTAGCGGGGGCGGGGGATCCAATGAGCAGTTCTTC
V gene: TRBV19; clone size: once; J gene: TRBJ1-5; D gene: TRBD1; CDR3 protein: CASSTSSGGSRNQPQHF; CDR3 DNA: TGTGCCAGTAGTACATCCTCAGGGGGAAGCAGGAATCAGCCCCAGCATTTT
V gene: TRBV18; clone size: NA; J gene: TRBJ2-7; D gene: NA; CDR3 protein: CASSLMGPTPYEQYF; CDR3 DNA: TGTGCCAGCTCTCTTATGGGGCCCACCCCCTACGAGCAGTACTTC
V gene: TRBV7-2; clone size: once; J gene: TRBJ2-1; D gene: NA; CDR3 protein: CASSLAAINNEQFF; CDR3 DNA: TGTGCCAGCAGCTTAGCGGCCATAAACAATGAGCAGTTCTTC
V gene: TRBV30; clone size: once; J gene: TRBJ1-2; D gene: NA; CDR3 protein: CAWSRTGFYGYTF; CDR3 DNA: TGTGCCTGGAGTAGAACAGGTTTCTATGGCTACACCTTC
V gene: TRBV6-5; clone size: NA; J gene: TRBJ2-7; D gene: NA; CDR3 protein: CASSYSGKGLGEQYF; CDR3 DNA: TGTGCCAGCAGTTACTCGGGCAAAGGTCTCGGCGAGCAGTACTTC
V gene: TRBV28; clone size: NA; J gene: TRBJ2-2; D gene: TRBD1; CDR3 protein: CASGLGKDRPNAVYTGELFF; CDR3 DNA: TGTGCCAGCGGGCTGGGAAAGGACAGGCCGAATGCGGTTTACACCGGGGAGCTGTTTTTT
V gene: TRBV4-2; clone size: NA; J gene: TRBJ1-4; D gene: NA; CDR3 protein: CASSRGGTNEKLFF; CDR3 DNA: TGTGCCAGCAGCCGCGGGGGGACTAATGAAAAACTGTTTTTT
V gene: TRBV15; clone size: few; J gene: TRBJ2-1; D gene: NA; CDR3 protein: CATSRDKRDKNEQFF; CDR3 DNA: TGTGCCACCAGCAGAGATAAAAGGGACAAAAATGAGCAGTTCTTC
V gene: TRBV28; clone size: few; J gene: TRBJ2-6; D gene: NA; CDR3 protein: CASRPPEFGANVLTF; CDR3 DNA: TGTGCCAGCAGGCCCCCCGAGTTTGGGGCCAACGTCCTGACTTTC
V gene: TRBV11-2; clone size: NA; J gene: TRBJ1-5; D gene: NA; CDR3 protein: CASSPPGLPYHQPQHF; CDR3 DNA: TGTGCCAGCAGCCCCCCGGGACTCCCATATCATCAGCCCCAGCATTTT
V gene: TRBV7-3; clone size: NA; J gene: TRBJ2-7; D gene: NA; CDR3 protein: CASSPSAGRAYEQYF; CDR3 DNA: TGTGCCAGCAGCCCATCGGCAGGTAGAGCCTACGAGCAGTACTTC
V gene: TRBV10-3; clone size: few; J gene: TRBJ2-7; D gene: TRBD1; CDR3 protein: CAISESETGGYEQYF; CDR3 DNA: TGTGCCATCAGTGAGAGCGAGACAGGGGGCTACGAGCAGTACTTC
V gene: TRBV19; clone size: NA; J gene: TRBJ1-1; D gene: NA; CDR3 protein: CASRGMGASEAFF; CDR3 DNA: TGTGCCAGTAGGGGGATGGGGGCCTCTGAAGCTTTCTTT
V gene: TRBV5-6; clone size: NA; J gene: TRBJ2-5; D gene: NA; CDR3 protein: CASSGTGQETQYF; CDR3 DNA: TGTGCCAGCAGCGGCACAGGGCAAGAGACCCAGTACTTC
V gene: TRBV5-1; clone size: NA; J gene: TRBJ2-1; D gene: TRBD1; CDR3 protein: CASTPSRRDRGYEQFF; CDR3 DNA: TGCGCCAGCACCCCCTCTCGCCGGGACAGGGGGTATGAGCAGTTCTTC
V gene: TRBV28; clone size: NA; J gene: TRBJ2-7; D gene: TRBD1; CDR3 protein: CASSTIGTGIYEQYF; CDR3 DNA: TGTGCCAGCAGTACTATCGGGACAGGGATCTACGAGCAGTACTTC
V gene: TRBV27; clone size: NA; J gene: TRBJ1-3; D gene: NA; CDR3 protein: CASSGGTAGNTIYF; CDR3 DNA: TGTGCCAGCAGTGGAGGGACTGCCGGAAACACCATATATTTT
V gene: TRBV4-3; clone size: NA; J gene: TRBJ1-3; D gene: NA; CDR3 protein: CASSQDVPSASGNTIYF; CDR3 DNA: TGCGCCAGCAGCCAAGATGTACCCAGTGCCTCTGGAAACACCATATATTTT
V gene: TRBV9; clone size: few; J gene: TRBJ1-2; D gene: TRBD1; CDR3 protein: CASSTGQGYGYTF; CDR3 DNA: TGTGCCAGCAGCACAGGACAGGGGTATGGCTACACCTTC
V gene: TRBV5-1; clone size: NA; J gene: TRBJ2-4; D gene: TRBD2; CDR3 protein: CASSFPGTSGSVQYF; CDR3 DNA: TGCGCCAGCAGCTTTCCGGGGACTAGCGGGAGCGTTCAGTACTTC
V gene: TRBV2; clone size: NA; J gene: TRBJ2-7; D gene: NA; CDR3 protein: CASSEALGRPYEQYF; CDR3 DNA: TGTGCCAGCAGTGAAGCGCTAGGCAGACCCTACGAGCAGTACTTC
V gene: TRBV5-4; clone size: NA; J gene: TRBJ1-4; D gene: NA; CDR3 protein: CAMERENEKLFF; CDR3 DNA: TGTGCCATGGAAAGGGAGAATGAAAAACTGTTTTTT
V gene: TRBV4-3; clone size: once; J gene: TRBJ2-2; D gene: NA; CDR3 protein: CASSQPTGNTGELFF; CDR3 DNA: TGCGCCAGCAGCCAACCGACAGGGAACACCGGGGAGCTGTTTTTT